The next 22 T cell receptor beta chains were all read from a single sample in a study of blood T cell repertoires in COVID-19. TCRdb's table, derived via immunoSEQ multiplex PCR, lists solely in-frame clones and lacks some. This table holds tens of thousands of clones, roughly 80% found once. Sequencing used peripheral blood. Receptors originate from a man between 65 and 85 years old with acute or convalescent COVID-19.

The chain is built from TRBV19 and TRBJ2-1; TRBD1 is a possible D gene (6 bases). V lost 6 bases and J lost 6, with 18 bases in between. In germline, CDR1 is LNHDA, CDR2 SQIVND (reference sequence). The CDR3 totals 15 residues. CDR3 region: CASRIAAGAGNEQFF. In nucleotides, the CDR3 is TGTGCCAGTAGGATCGCTGCAGGGGCTGGCAATGAGCAGTTCTTC.

This clone was seen only once. The chain has TRBV11-2 and TRBJ1-4; D is unclear. Looked up from germline, CDR1 is SGHAT and CDR2 is FQNNGV. The CDR3 extends over 17 amino acids. Deletions cut 0 bases from V and 0 bases from J, with 11 bases between. This CDR3 reads CASSLDNVETTNEKLFF. CDR3 bases: TGTGCCAGCAGCTTAGATAATGTTGAGACAACTAATGAAAAACTGTTTTTT.

The rearrangement links TRBV11-1 to TRBJ2-4; tentatively, D is TRBD1 (6 bases). CDR1 and CDR2 from the germline V gene are SGHAT and FQDESV (reference sequence). The length of the CDR3 is 18 residues. V lost 0 bases to trimming and J lost 1 base, with 16 bases between them. CDR3 bases: TGTGCCAGCAGCTTAGCGTCCCAGGGGCGTGTGGCCAAAAACATTCAGTACTTC. Translated, it gives CASSLASQGRVAKNIQYF.

This chain joins TRBV6-5 and TRBJ1-6, with D maybe TRBD1 (5 bases). Trimming removed 6 bases at V and 0 bases at J, with 9 bases between. Germline assignment: CDR1 MNHEY and CDR2 SVGAGI. CDR3 length: 15 amino acids. The CDR3 spells CASSGTSSYNSPLHF. As DNA, the CDR3 is TGTGCCAGCAGCGGGACTAGCTCCTATAATTCACCCCTCCACTTT.

The chain uses TRBV6-6 and TRBJ1-4; D may be TRBD1 (6 bases). CDR3 length: 14 residues. Germline CDR1 MNHNY, CDR2 SVGAGI (reference sequence). Deletions cut 6 bases from V and 6 bases from J, with 14 bases between. The CDR3 region is CASRRTRGDEKLFF. The DNA of the CDR3 is TGTGCCAGCAGGAGGACTAGGGGGGATGAAAAACTGTTTTTT.

The chain is built from TRBV30 and TRBJ2-3; 8 bases align to TRBD2. The ends lost 0 bases at V and 0 bases at J; junction bases unmatched: 14. The CDR3 is 19 residues long. The germline V gene has CDR1 GTSNPN and CDR2 SVGIG (reference sequence). CDR3: CAWSVYFSRGGFSTDTQYF. CDR3 in DNA: TGTGCCTGGAGTGTATACTTCTCCCGCGGGGGGTTTAGCACAGATACGCAGTATTTT.

This clone was recorded only once. CDR3 sequence (DNA): TGTGCCAGCAGCTTAGAAGCGGGAGCTACCTACGAGCAGTACTTC. Translated, it gives CASSLEAGATYEQYF. This sequence joins TRBV7-8 and TRBJ2-7; 8 bases are shared with TRBD2. The CDR3 consists of 15 residues. V trimming: 1 base; J trimming: 2 bases; junction bases outside the gene matches: 4. Germline loops: CDR1 SGHVS, CDR2 FQNEAQ.

This chain connects TRBV6-2 or TRBV6-3 to TRBJ2-3; D possibly corresponds to TRBD2 (6 bases). The CDR3 sequence is 14 residues long. Trimming pared 2 bases from V and 4 bases from J, leaving 10 bases between. The germline CDR1 and CDR2 sequences are MNHEY and SVGEGT. The DNA for the CDR3 is TGTGCCAGCAGTTACGGGGGGTCCCCAGATACGCAGTATTTT. Its protein is CASSYGGSPDTQYF.

The genes are TRBV2 and TRBJ2-5, with 11 nucleotides matching TRBD1. In germline, CDR1 is SNHLY, CDR2 FYNNEI. This CDR3 region has 20 residues. Losses at the gene ends were 10 bases for V and 0 bases for J; bases not matched to a gene: 22. CDR3 DNA: TGTGCCACCCGGACAGGGGGCTTCGAGCGGGGGGCTTCCTACCAAGAGACCCAGTACTTC. It translates to CATRTGGFERGASYQETQYF.

V is TRBV5-8 and J is TRBJ2-1; D might be TRBD1 (5 bases). The CDR3 has 15 amino acids. CDR1 is SGHTS, CDR2 YDEGEE, per germline. V lost 5 bases and J 7 bases, leaving 19 bases between the germline ends. Written as DNA, the CDR3 is TGTGCCAGCAGATCGCGGTCGACAGTGGGGAATGAGCAGTTCTTC. Translation gives CASRSRSTVGNEQFF.

The chain links TRBV19 to TRBJ2-7; 8 bases map to TRBD1. The V gene end was trimmed by 6 bases and the J gene end by 6 bases; junction bases not matched to a gene: 7. This CDR3 comprises 13 residues. Germline CDR1 LNHDA, CDR2 SQIVND (reference sequence). The CDR3 loop is CASSRQGTSEQYF. As DNA, the CDR3 is TGTGCCAGTAGCAGACAGGGGACGAGCGAGCAGTACTTC.

The V gene is TRBV6-5, the J gene TRBJ1-5, with 11 bases matching TRBD1. CDR1 is MNHEY, CDR2 SVGAGI, per germline. The CDR3 runs to 15 residues. J gave up 5 bases and V 6 bases, and 6 bases lay outside the gene matches. As DNA, the CDR3 is TGTGCCAGCAGGGGCTGGACAGGGGGCCATCAGCCCCAGCATTTT. It encodes CASRGWTGGHQPQHF.

V usage is TRBV9 and J usage is TRBJ2-7, with 8 bases aligning to TRBD1. Trimming cost V 3 bases and J 1 base; bases outside gene matches: 3. Per germline, CDR1 SGDLS and CDR2 YYNGEE. The CDR3 is 14 amino acids. The CDR3 bases are TGTGCCAGCAGCGACGACAGGGGTTCCTACGAGCAGTACTTC. Translated, it gives CASSDDRGSYEQYF.

The genes are TRBV28 and TRBJ2-5; 10 nucleotides match TRBD1. The DNA matches TRBJ2-7 better at its end, which makes the J call doubtful. This CDR3 comprises 16 residues. The V gene's germline CDR1 is MDHEN and CDR2 SYDVKM. The CDR3 loop is CASSFLRTGGRDEQYF. The CDR3 region has the DNA TGTGCCAGCAGTTTCCTAAGGACAGGGGGGAGGGACGAGCAGTACTTC.

V and J are TRBV28 and TRBJ2-1; 9 bases are shared with TRBD1. The germline gives CDR1 MDHEN, CDR2 SYDVKM. This CDR3 spans 16 amino acids. Trimming took 2 bases from V and 0 from J; bases not matched to a gene: 2. CDR3 nucleotides: TGTGCCAGCAGTTTACGGACAGGGGACTCCTACAATGAGCAGTTCTTC. Translation gives CASSLRTGDSYNEQFF.

V usage is TRBV5-1 and J usage is TRBJ1-2; D call uncertain. CDR3 length: 15 residues. Germline assignment: CDR1 SGHRS and CDR2 YFSETQ. Trimming removed 0 bases from V and 2 bases from J, with 11 bases in between. The CDR3 nucleotides are TGCGCCAGCAGCTTGGCCGGAGGGAGAAACTATGGCTACACCTTC. This translates into CASSLAGGRNYGYTF.

The genes are TRBV29-1 and TRBJ1-1; D is perhaps TRBD1 (5 bases). Per germline, CDR1 SQVTM and CDR2 ANQGSEA. The CDR3 totals 11 residues. Deletions cut 3 bases from V and 4 bases from J, with 6 bases between. This CDR3 reads CSVEGGTEAFF. CDR3 nucleotide sequence: TGCAGCGTTGAGGGGGGCACTGAAGCTTTCTTT.

This clone was picked up one time. V and J are TRBV21-1 and TRBJ2-7; TRBD1 is the table's D call and was not checked against the DNA. TRBV21-1 is marked as a pseudogene. CDR3 length equals 13 residues. The CDR3 protein is CASSKHQSYEQYF. The CDR3 DNA is TGTGCCAGCAGCAAACATCAGTCCTACGAGCAGTACTTC.

This rearrangement joins TRBV30 to TRBJ1-1; possible D gene TRBD1, 5 bases. Germline CDR1 reads GTSNPN; CDR2 reads SVGIG (reference sequence). CDR3 length equals 13 residues. With 0 bases removed from V and 7 bases from J, the gap between germline ends came to 12 bases. Here the CDR3 reads CAWSVSLGGEAFF. CDR3 DNA sequence: TGTGCCTGGAGTGTTTCCTTGGGGGGTGAAGCTTTCTTT.

The V and J genes are TRBV15 and TRBJ1-5; D is unresolved. Germline V gene sequence: CDR1 LNHNV, CDR2 YYDKDF (reference sequence). The length of the CDR3 is 16 residues. With 1 base removed from V and 1 base from J, the gap between germline ends came to 11 bases. The DNA of the CDR3 is TGTGCCACCAGCAGAGCGGTCGCCAGGAGCAATCAGCCCCAGCATTTT. Translation: CATSRAVARSNQPQHF.

V is TRBV19 and J is TRBJ1-1; 9 bases fit TRBD1. V was pared by 5 bases and J by 4 bases, with 14 bases of the junction left unmatched. The CDR3 is made up of 17 amino acids. CDR1 and CDR2 from the germline V gene are LNHDA and SQIVND (reference sequence). CDR3 nucleotide sequence: TGTGCCAGTAGTCTCGACAGGGGGGCCTTTTGGAGCACTGAAGCTTTCTTT. This codes for CASSLDRGAFWSTEAFF.

This clone was recorded once. The gene calls are TRBV7-9 and TRBJ2-3; 9 bases are a match to TRBD2. J gave up 2 bases and V 4 bases, and 10 bases lay outside the gene matches. Germline V gene data show CDR1 as SEHNR and CDR2 as FQNEAQ (reference sequence). The CDR3 extends over 17 amino acids. The CDR3 is CASSSPVAGAFTDTQYF. In nucleotides, the CDR3 is TGTGCCAGCAGCTCTCCGGTAGCGGGGGCCTTCACAGATACGCAGTATTTT.